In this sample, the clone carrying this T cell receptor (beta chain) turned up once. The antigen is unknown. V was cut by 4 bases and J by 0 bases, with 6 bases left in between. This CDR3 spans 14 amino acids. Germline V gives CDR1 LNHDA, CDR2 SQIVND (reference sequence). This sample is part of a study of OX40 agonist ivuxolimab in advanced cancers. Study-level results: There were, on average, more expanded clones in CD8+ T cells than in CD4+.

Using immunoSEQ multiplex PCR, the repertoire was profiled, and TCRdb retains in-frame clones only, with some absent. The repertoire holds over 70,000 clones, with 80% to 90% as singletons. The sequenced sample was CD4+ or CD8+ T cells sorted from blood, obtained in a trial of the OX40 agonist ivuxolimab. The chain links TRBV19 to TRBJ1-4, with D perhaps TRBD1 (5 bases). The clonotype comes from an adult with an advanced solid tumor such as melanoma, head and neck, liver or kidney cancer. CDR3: CASSKGATNEKLFF. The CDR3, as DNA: TGTGCCAGTAGTAAAGGGGCAACTAATGAAAAACTGTTTTTT.